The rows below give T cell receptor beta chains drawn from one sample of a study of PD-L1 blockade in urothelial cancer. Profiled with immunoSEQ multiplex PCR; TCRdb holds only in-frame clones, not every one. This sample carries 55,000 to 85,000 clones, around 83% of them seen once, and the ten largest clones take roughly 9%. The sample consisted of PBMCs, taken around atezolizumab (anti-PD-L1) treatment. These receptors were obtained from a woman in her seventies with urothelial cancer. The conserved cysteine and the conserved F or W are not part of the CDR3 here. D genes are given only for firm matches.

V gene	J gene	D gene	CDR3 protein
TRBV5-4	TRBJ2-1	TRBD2	ASSLVPAGGPWNEQF
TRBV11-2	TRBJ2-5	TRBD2	ASSGPGGVITQETQY
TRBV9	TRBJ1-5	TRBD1	ASSPRQGGQPQH
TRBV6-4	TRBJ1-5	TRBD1	ASRRDRGPYQPQH
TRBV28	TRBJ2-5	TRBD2	ASSAQLAGVSETQY
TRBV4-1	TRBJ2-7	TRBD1	ASSQDPRDSANSYEQY
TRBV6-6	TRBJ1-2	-	ASSPYGPSNYGYT
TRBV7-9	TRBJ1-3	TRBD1	ASSFDRGALGGNTIY
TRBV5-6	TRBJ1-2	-	ASSFGYRPNYGYT
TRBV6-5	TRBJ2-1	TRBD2	ASSSGGGIYNEQF
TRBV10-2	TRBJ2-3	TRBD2	ASSEGELAGNTDTQY
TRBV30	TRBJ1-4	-	AWSGANNEKLF
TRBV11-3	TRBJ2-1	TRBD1	ASSPVGTANEQF
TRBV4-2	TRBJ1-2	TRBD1	ASSQVRGQYGKQGARYGYT
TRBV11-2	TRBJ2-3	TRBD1	ASSTGQPTDTQY
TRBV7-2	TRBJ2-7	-	ASSLAGGPLLEQY